The source of this T cell receptor (beta chain) is a study of technical replicates of blood from a few donors. Germline CDR1 SNHLY, CDR2 FYNNEI. V dropped 6 bases and J dropped 0; count of bases not matched to a gene: 3. The CDR3 runs 14 residues. Using immunoSEQ multiplex PCR, the repertoire was profiled, and TCRdb retains in-frame clones only, with some absent. The sample yields roughly 61,000 clones, approximately 97% seen once. The chain combines TRBV2 with TRBJ2-5; 8 bases align to TRBD2. The clonotype was recovered from a human donor in good health. Sequences were obtained from T cells isolated from PBMCs. The CDR3 bases are TGTGCCAGCAGCAGCGGGGGCTACCAAGAGACCCAGTACTTC. Amino acids: CASSSGGYQETQYF.